This TCR delta chain was recovered during a study of DNA immune sequencing with unique molecular identifiers (dated by TCRdb to 2020 to 2022). With regard to the full study: Using immunomagnetic cell separation, gammadelta T cells were enriched from buffy coats, and the genomic DNA of these cells was sequenced. Fluorescence-activated cell sorting was used to enrich gammadelta T cells from PBMC of about 9 healthy individuals. An ultrasensitive DNA-based TRD repertoire sequencing method using PCR-introduced unique molecular identifiers was developed and validated in the study. For the enriched versus non-enriched comparison, roughly 0.095 ug enriched gammadelta T-cell DNA and about 1.1 ug non-enriched PBMC DNA were sequenced. All donors were healthy individuals, and about ten of the donors were profiled using sorted gammadelta T cells from peripheral blood. The method was checked using synthetic reference molecules and blood samples from healthy people.

Beyond this particular receptor, the publication reports: The primer-based approach is unable to detect novel TRD sequences that the primers do not target. Variation in TRD repertoire diversity was observed between healthy donors, with several donors found to be highly oligoclonal, in that the top 5 clonotypes exceeded half of productive molecules.

The library was obtained by multiplex PCR. A 32-plex assay, with primers for all 8 TRDV and 4 TRDJ genes spanning the CDR3, was used to amplify the genomic DNA. A 12-nucleotide UMI was added during two to three barcoding PCR cycles, followed by a second PCR with Illumina adapter primers. Libraries were purified with AMPure XP beads and quality-checked on a Fragment Analyzer with the HS NGS Fragment kit. An Illumina MiniSeq mid-output kit with 20% PhiX and 150 cycles of paired-end reads was used for sequencing. The original methods were these. MIGEC version 1.2.9 was used to process the reads, grouping reads by UMI and building error-corrected consensus sequences. Post-processing used modified VDJtools version 1.2.1 scripts and the tcR R package. TCRdb reanalyzed the public reads with the CATT caller, and identical DNA sequences were merged afterwards. The V and J calls reflect TCRdb's pipeline rather than the authors' work. Counted in this sample were 2,300 or so delta-chain clones; less than 15% of them appeared once. Around 20% of the sample is in the top ten clones.

As to this clone: Its antigen remains unidentified. A single base separates this from a much larger clone, so it may be a read error.

The clonotype was recovered from a human donor in good health. The sequencing input was gamma-delta T cells from PBMCs.

The base sequence is TGTGCCTTTAGTAGTCTATTGGTGTTCGCGGGAAACGCGAAACTCATCTTT. This encodes CAFSSLLVFAGNAKLIF. The chain is made from TRDV3 and TRDJ1; no D gene is confidently identified. Spanning cysteine to phenylalanine, the CDR3 consists of 17 amino acids. Left in the record is the CDR3 DNA by itself, 51 bases read in frame from the first base. Sequences TVYSNPD (CDR1) and GDNSRS (CDR2) are obtained from the germline V gene (reference sequence). V was cut back by 0 bases and J by 8 bases, leaving a gap of 28 bases between them.